Below are 18 T cell receptor beta chains sequenced from a single sample in a study of PD-L1 blockade in urothelial cancer (dated by TCRdb to about 2017). Receptor libraries were prepared by the immunoSEQ multiplex PCR assay. Entries here come from immuneACCESS through TCRdb and include only in-frame sequences with V and J called. Some clones fail to appear in such tables; in the studies checked, an unresolved V gene covers under half of the shortfall, and the cause of the remainder is unknown. Present in this sample are fewer than 50,000 clones, 88% of which were seen just once. The biggest ten clones account for around a quarter of the sample. The time point label of this sample denotes: pretreatment peripheral blood. Source: PBMCs, taken around atezolizumab (anti-PD-L1) treatment. The receptors shown here come from a donor at least 40 years old with urothelial cancer.

This clone was counted once. The chain employs TRBV18 and TRBJ1-4, with TRBD1 identical over 10 bases. This CDR3 spans 14 amino acids. Looked up from germline, CDR1 is KGHSH and CDR2 is LQKENI. The V segment lost 6 bases and the J segment 8 bases; nucleotides outside the gene matches: 6. CDR3 bases: TGTGCCAGCTCCCCCGGGACAGGGGTCGAAAAACTGTTTTTT. Translating it yields CASSPGTGVEKLFF.

The chain couples TRBV5-1 to TRBJ2-3; 7 bases fit TRBD2. The CDR3 is 15 amino acids. The germline CDR1 and CDR2 sequences are SGHRS and YFSETQ. V shed 0 bases and J 0 bases; nucleotides not matched to a gene: 1. The CDR3 region is CASSLERGSTDTQYF. As DNA, the CDR3 is TGCGCCAGCAGCTTGGAGCGGGGTAGCACAGATACGCAGTATTTT. Drawing the rest from reference TRBV5-1 and TRBJ2-3, the complete variable domain is KAGVTQTPRYLIKTRGQQVTLSCSPISGHRSVSWYQQTPGQGLQFLFEYFSETQRNKGNFPGRFSGRQFSNSRSEMNVSTLELGDSALYLCASSLERGSTDTQYFGPGTRLTVL.

The V call is TRBV29-1, the J call TRBJ2-5; no clear D gene. V was pared by 4 bases and J by 1 base, with 7 bases between. Germline V gene sequence: CDR1 SQVTM, CDR2 ANQGSEA. The CDR3 loop spans 12 amino acids. CDR3 sequence: CSVVPGQETQYF. The CDR3 DNA sequence: TGCAGCGTTGTACCGGGCCAAGAGACCCAGTACTTC.

This chain links TRBV27 with TRBJ2-1; the match to TRBD2 covers 14 bases. Trimming at V came to 5 bases and at J to 10 bases, leaving 7 bases not matched to a gene. CDR1 and CDR2 from the germline V gene are MNHEY and SMNVEV (reference sequence). This CDR3 is 15 amino acids long. The DNA for the CDR3 is TGTGCCAGCAGTCCCGAGGGACTAGCGGGAGCCGAGCAGTTCTTC. It yields the protein CASSPEGLAGAEQFF.

The V and J genes are TRBV4-3 and TRBJ2-1; TRBD2 matches 8 bases. With V trimmed by 1 base and J by 6 bases, 8 bases remained unmatched. From germline, CDR1 is LGHNA and CDR2 YSLEER. This CDR3 has 16 amino acids. The CDR3 region has the DNA TGCGCCAGCAGCCAAGGTCCGGGAGGGACCCCCAATGAGCAGTTCTTC. The encoded protein is CASSQGPGGTPNEQFF.

This clone turned up a few times. The chain recombines TRBV15 with TRBJ2-1; no definite D call. CDR1 is LNHNV, CDR2 YYDKDF, per germline (reference sequence). V was pared by 1 base and J by 6 bases, with 7 bases between. This CDR3 is 13 amino acids long. The CDR3 protein is CATSRATGNEQFF. The CDR3 DNA sequence: TGTGCCACCAGCAGAGCTACCGGCAATGAGCAGTTCTTC.

The sample holds one count of this clone. The chain couples TRBV28 to TRBJ2-7; D is perhaps TRBD2 (6 bases). This CDR3 spans 13 amino acids. Germline V gene data show CDR1 as MDHEN and CDR2 as SYDVKM. The V end lost 6 bases, the J end lost 2 bases, and 11 bases lay between the germline ends. The CDR3 protein is CASSLLAPYEQYF. Written as DNA, the CDR3 is TGTGCCAGCAGCCTCCTAGCGCCCTACGAGCAGTACTTC.

The chain links TRBV18 to TRBJ2-7, with 8 bases fitting TRBD2. Germline-derived CDR1 and CDR2 are KGHSH and LQKENI. The CDR3 has 16 residues. V was clipped by 3 bases and J by 2 bases; unmatched bases: 9. Here the CDR3 reads CASSPGLAQPTYEQYF. The CDR3, as DNA: TGTGCCAGCTCACCCGGACTAGCCCAACCCACCTACGAGCAGTACTTC.

The chain uses TRBV18 and TRBJ2-7; 9 bases are shared with TRBD2. Unmatched junction bases numbered 4, after V lost 2 bases and J lost 2 bases. Germline loops: CDR1 KGHSH, CDR2 LQKENI. This CDR3 contains 15 residues. The CDR3 loop reads CASSPSGGRAYEQYF. CDR3 coding DNA: TGTGCCAGCTCACCAAGTGGCGGGAGGGCCTACGAGCAGTACTTC.

This chain connects TRBV29-1 to TRBJ1-2; perhaps TRBD1 as D (6 bases). The CDR3 runs to 12 residues. Trimming removed 3 bases from V and 2 bases from J, with 7 bases in between. Germline-derived CDR1 and CDR2 are SQVTM and ANQGSEA. This CDR3 is CSVDGQNYGYTF. The CDR3 DNA sequence: TGCAGCGTTGACGGACAGAACTATGGCTACACCTTC. Variable domain in full (rest from reference TRBV29-1 and TRBJ1-2): SAVISQKPSRDICQRGTSLTIQCQVDSQVTMMFWYRQQPGQSLTLIATANQGSEATYESGFVIDKFPISRPNLTFSTLTVSNMSPEDSSIYLCSVDGQNYGYTFGSGTRLTVV.

The rearrangement uses TRBV7-9 and TRBJ1-5, with D possibly TRBD1 on 6 matching bases. V gave up 5 bases and J gave up 7 bases, with 15 bases separating them. Germline V CDR1 and CDR2: SEHNR, FQNEAQ (reference sequence). This CDR3 has 14 amino acids. CDR3 bases: TGTGCCAGCAGCCGCGGCGGGGGCTCCCAGCCCCAGCATTTT. It codes for CASSRGGGSQPQHF.

A single count supports this clone. This rearrangement joins TRBV28 to TRBJ2-7; 9 bases are a match to TRBD2. CDR1 MDHEN and CDR2 SYDVKM come from the germline V gene. The CDR3 runs to 20 residues. The V gene end was trimmed by 5 bases and the J gene end by 3 bases; junction bases not matched to a gene: 23. CDR3 sequence reads: CASSLKEFRAWGGRVYEQYF. The CDR3 bases are TGTGCCAGCAGTCTAAAGGAGTTTCGTGCGTGGGGCGGGAGGGTCTACGAGCAGTACTTC.

The V call is TRBV7-3, the J call TRBJ2-1, with D maybe TRBD1 (5 bases). Trimming removed 5 bases at V and 0 bases at J, with 11 bases between. The CDR3 spans 15 residues. Germline CDR1 reads SGHTA; CDR2 reads FQGTGA. The CDR3: CASSASRVSYNEQFF. Here the CDR3 DNA reads TGTGCCAGCAGCGCGTCCAGGGTCTCCTACAATGAGCAGTTCTTC.

The genes are TRBV4-2 and TRBJ2-3; 8 nucleotides match TRBD2. Germline V gene lookup returns CDR1 LGHNA and CDR2 YNFKEQ. The CDR3 runs to 17 residues. V trimming: 4 bases; J trimming: 2 bases; junction bases outside the gene matches: 11. The CDR3 sequence: CASSPGGVGRTTDTQYF. The CDR3 region has the DNA TGTGCCAGCAGCCCGGGGGGGGTGGGACGGACCACAGATACGCAGTATTTT.

The J gene is TRBJ2-2, the V gene TRBV5-5, with D possibly TRBD2 on 6 matching bases. This CDR3 is built from 15 residues. The germline V and J ends were trimmed by 0 bases and 4 bases, with 10 bases remaining between them. CDR1 and CDR2 (germline): SGHKS, YYEKEE (reference sequence). CDR3 nucleotide sequence: TGTGCCAGCAGCTTGGTATGGAGGGGCACCGGGGAGCTGTTTTTT. Its translation: CASSLVWRGTGELFF. Based on the CDR3 plus reference TRBV5-5 and TRBJ2-2, the full variable domain is DAGVTQSPTHLIKTRGQQVTLRCSPISGHKSVSWYQQVLGQGPQFIFQYYEKEERGRGNFPDRFSARQFPNYSSELNVNALLLGDSALYLCASSLVWRGTGELFFGEGSRLTVL.

This chain joins TRBV18 and TRBJ2-7, with no clear D. In germline, CDR1 is KGHSH, CDR2 LQKENI. The CDR3 loop spans 14 amino acids. The germline V and J ends were trimmed by 3 bases and 0 bases, with 9 bases remaining between them. CDR3 coding DNA: TGTGCCAGCTCACCGACGACTGGCTCCTACGAGCAGTACTTC. This translates into CASSPTTGSYEQYF.

This sequence joins TRBV9 and TRBJ2-3, with 7 bases matching TRBD2. This CDR3 has 17 amino acids. V lost 1 base to trimming and J lost 1 base; unmatched junction nucleotides: 9. Germline lookup yields CDR1 SGDLS and CDR2 YYNGEE. Written as DNA, the CDR3 is TGTGCCAGCAGCGTAAACCCCACCCGGGAGGGCACAGATACGCAGTATTTT. Amino acids: CASSVNPTREGTDTQYF.

This clone appeared once. The chain employs TRBV14 and TRBJ2-1; D is unclear. The CDR3 is 15 residues long. The germline V gene encodes CDR1 SGHDN and CDR2 FVKESK. Trimming shortened V by 4 bases and J by 0 bases, and 10 bases separated the two germline ends. In DNA, the CDR3 is TGTGCCAGCAGCCTCTACCTCCGCTCCTACAATGAGCAGTTCTTC. Translating it yields CASSLYLRSYNEQFF.